The rows below give T cell receptor beta chains drawn from one sample of a study of cytomegalovirus exposure and HLA in healthy donors. Measured with immunoSEQ multiplex PCR; TCRdb has only the in-frame clones, and not every one. The repertoire holds under 70,000 clones, about 70% seen once, with about 2.1% in the top ten. Sequencing was performed on PBMCs. The receptor source for this set is a woman aged 25 to 45 in good health and CMV-seronegative. Each CDR3 is given with its conserved first and last residue. D genes are given only for firm matches. Not all rows give a size; the values are once, few, many and, for expanded clones, a class.

V	D	length	J	size	CDR3	DNA
TRBV2	TRBD1	12	TRBJ2-7	.	CASTGDRAEQYF	TGTGCCAGCACTGGGGACAGGGCCGAGCAGTACTTC
TRBV7-7	.	19	TRBJ1-3	.	CASSPRPAYDRSSGNTIYF	TGTGCCAGCAGCCCAAGGCCGGCCTACGATCGGAGCTCTGGAAACACCATATATTTT
TRBV18	.	15	TRBJ2-3	.	CASSPSSASTDTQYF	TGTGCCAGCTCACCGAGCTCCGCTAGCACAGATACGCAGTATTTT
TRBV4-2	TRBD1	17	TRBJ1-1	.	CASSQERQGARGTEAFF	TGTGCCAGCAGCCAAGAGAGGCAGGGGGCGCGGGGCACTGAAGCTTTCTTT
TRBV11-3	TRBD2	17	TRBJ2-7	.	CASSLEGTSGGAYEQYF	TGTGCCAGCAGCTTAGAAGGGACTAGCGGGGGGGCCTACGAGCAGTACTTC
TRBV5-1	TRBD1	15	TRBJ1-6	few	CASRDIRQGYSPLHF	TGCGCCAGCCGCGACATTCGACAGGGCTATTCACCCCTCCACTTT
TRBV13	TRBD1	14	TRBJ2-3	.	CASSSDRGTDTQYF	TGTGCCAGCAGCTCGGACAGGGGCACAGATACGCAGTATTTT
TRBV2	TRBD1	14	TRBJ1-5	once	CASRRQGVDQPQHF	TGTGCCAGCAGAAGACAGGGGGTTGATCAGCCCCAGCATTTT
TRBV28	TRBD2	15	TRBJ2-7	.	CASSGRVAGHYEQYF	TGTGCCAGCAGTGGTCGGGTAGCGGGCCATTACGAGCAGTACTTC
TRBV6-5	.	14	TRBJ1-5	.	CAISDSRRDQPQHF	TGTGCCATCAGTGACAGTCGGAGGGATCAGCCCCAGCATTTT
TRBV30	TRBD1	13	TRBJ2-7	.	CAWSRDRGYEQYF	TGTGCCTGGAGTAGGGACAGGGGCTACGAGCAGTACTTC
TRBV21-1	.	16	TRBJ1-5	.	CASSKPDRGGCQPQHF	TGTGCCAGCAGCAAACCGGACAGGGGAGGTTGTCAGCCCCAGCATTTT
TRBV30	TRBD2	15	TRBJ2-3	.	CAWRLHSGVTDTQYF	TGTGCCTGGAGGCTGCATAGCGGGGTCACAGATACGCAGTATTTT